The 10 T cell receptor beta chains listed next were all sequenced from one sample in a study of cytomegalovirus exposure and HLA in healthy donors. Sequencing used immunoSEQ multiplex PCR; TCRdb keeps in-frame clones, though not all of them. Among roughly 200,000 clones listed, about 80% were seen once. The sequencing sample was made of PBMCs. The receptor source for this set is a woman younger than 30 in good health and CMV-seropositive.

V is TRBV29-1 and J is TRBJ1-1, with 10 bases lining up with TRBD1. Per germline, CDR1 SQVTM and CDR2 ANQGSEA. CDR3 size: 14 residues. The ends lost 6 bases at V and 1 base at J; junction bases unmatched: 5. CDR3 sequence reads: CSVRWTGGNTEAFF. The CDR3 DNA is TGCAGCGTCCGTTGGACAGGGGGGAACACTGAAGCTTTCTTT.

The genes are TRBV18 and TRBJ1-1; 8 bases line up with TRBD1. CDR3 length: 16 residues. The germline gives CDR1 KGHSH, CDR2 LQKENI. V dropped 3 bases and J dropped 1; count of bases not matched to a gene: 7. The DNA of the CDR3 is TGTGCCAGCTCACCGGACCCCGGACAGGGGAACACTGAAGCTTTCTTT. It is translated as CASSPDPGQGNTEAFF.

The genes are TRBV5-4 and TRBJ1-1, with D possibly being TRBD1 (6 bases). The germline gives CDR1 SGHNT, CDR2 YYREEE (reference sequence). This CDR3 region has 11 residues. The V and J ends lost 2 bases and 7 bases respectively, with 6 bases between them. The CDR3 reads CASSLQGEAFF. The CDR3 bases are TGTGCCAGCAGCTTACAGGGTGAAGCTTTCTTT.

This chain links TRBV5-6 with TRBJ1-5; D gene unclear. V gave up 1 base and J gave up 6 bases, with 11 bases separating them. CDR3 size: 14 residues. Germline lookup yields CDR1 SGHDT and CDR2 YYEEEE. CDR3: CASSLLQEVQPQHF. CDR3 sequence (DNA): TGTGCCAGCAGCTTGTTGCAGGAGGTTCAGCCCCAGCATTTT.

The chain links TRBV4-3 to TRBJ2-3, with no clear D. The ends were cut back, 4 bases at V and 6 bases at J, with 8 bases in the middle. The CDR3 covers 12 residues. CDR1 is LGHNA, CDR2 YSLEER, per germline. The DNA of the CDR3 is TGCGCCAGCAGCCCGGCCGGGGATACGCAGTATTTT. Its translation: CASSPAGDTQYF.

This chain joins TRBV7-2 and TRBJ1-2; maybe TRBD1 (6 bases). This CDR3 comprises 13 residues. Per the germline V gene, CDR1 is SGHTA and CDR2 is FQGNSA. V lost 1 base and J 7 bases, leaving 10 bases between the germline ends. The CDR3 protein is CASSLEARGGYTF. In DNA, the CDR3 is TGTGCCAGCAGCTTAGAAGCCAGGGGTGGCTACACCTTC.

This clone occurred a few times. V and J are TRBV5-4 and TRBJ1-6, with 11 nucleotides matching TRBD1. V was clipped by 5 bases and J by 9 bases; unmatched bases: 7. CDR1 is SGHNT, CDR2 YYREEE, per germline (reference sequence). This CDR3 has 15 residues. The CDR3 region has the DNA TGTGCCAGCAGTCGGACAGGGGGCGGAGGTTCACCCCTCCACTTT. Protein: CASSRTGGGGSPLHF.

The chain joins TRBV7-2 to TRBJ2-7, with 9 bases fitting TRBD1. Trimming took 2 bases from V and 5 from J; bases not matched to a gene: 7. Looked up from germline, CDR1 is SGHTA and CDR2 is FQGNSA. The CDR3 loop spans 15 amino acids. The CDR3 coding sequence is TGTGCCAGCAGCTTAAACAGGGGGCCTTCCCACGAGCAGTACTTC. This encodes CASSLNRGPSHEQYF.

The gene calls are TRBV27 and TRBJ1-1; TRBD1 matches at 7 bases. V lost 1 base to trimming and J lost 4 bases; unmatched junction nucleotides: 6. Looked up from germline, CDR1 is MNHEY and CDR2 is SMNVEV (reference sequence). The CDR3 is 15 residues long. The CDR3 bases are TGTGCCAGCAGTTTATTCGGGACAGTTTCCACTGAAGCTTTCTTT. It is translated as CASSLFGTVSTEAFF.

The chain links TRBV11-2 to TRBJ2-5, with 13 bases fitting TRBD2. The CDR3 contains 16 residues. CDR1 is SGHAT and CDR2 is FQNNGV in the germline V gene. Unmatched junction bases numbered 7, after V lost 4 bases and J lost 5 bases. The CDR3 spells CASSSHGTSGVETQYF. In nucleotides, the CDR3 is TGTGCCAGCAGCTCCCACGGGACTAGCGGGGTGGAGACCCAGTACTTC.